This TCR beta chain comes out of a study of control samples from healthy donors and cancer patients. The repertoire was sequenced with immunoSEQ multiplex PCR; TCRdb's copy has only in-frame clones and lacks some. The sample lists 75,000 or so clones, around 90% seen once, with approximately 5.5% in the top ten. V dropped 0 bases and J dropped 9; count of bases not matched to a gene: 2. The germline gives CDR1 KGHSH, CDR2 LQKENI. This CDR3 contains 14 residues. The sequence was obtained from a man between 60 and 70 years old with colorectal cancer. V gene TRBV18 combines with J gene TRBJ2-1; TRBD2 agrees at 10 bases. Sequences were obtained from PBMCs. The CDR3 loop is CASSPPRLAGEQFF. As DNA, the CDR3 is TGTGCCAGCTCACCACCCCGACTAGCGGGTGAGCAGTTCTTC.